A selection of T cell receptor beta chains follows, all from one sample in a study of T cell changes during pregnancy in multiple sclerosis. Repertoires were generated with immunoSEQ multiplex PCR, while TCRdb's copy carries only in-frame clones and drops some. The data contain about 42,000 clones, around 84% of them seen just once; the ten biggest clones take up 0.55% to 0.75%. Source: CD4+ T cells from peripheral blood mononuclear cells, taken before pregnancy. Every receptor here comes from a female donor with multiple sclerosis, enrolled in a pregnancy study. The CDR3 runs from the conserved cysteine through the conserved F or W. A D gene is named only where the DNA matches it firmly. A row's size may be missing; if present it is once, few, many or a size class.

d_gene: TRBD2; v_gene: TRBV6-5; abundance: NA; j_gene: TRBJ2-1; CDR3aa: CASSQTSVSNEQFF; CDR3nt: TGTGCCAGCAGCCAGACTAGCGTTAGCAATGAGCAGTTCTTC
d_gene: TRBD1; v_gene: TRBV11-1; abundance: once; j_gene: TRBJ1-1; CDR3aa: CASSQGFAGGTEAFF; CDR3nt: TGTGCCAGCAGTCAAGGATTCGCAGGGGGCACTGAAGCTTTCTTT
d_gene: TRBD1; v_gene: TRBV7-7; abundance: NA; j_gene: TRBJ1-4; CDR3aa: CASSEGTAPNEKLFF; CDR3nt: TGTGCCAGCAGCGAAGGGACAGCCCCGAATGAAAAACTGTTTTTT
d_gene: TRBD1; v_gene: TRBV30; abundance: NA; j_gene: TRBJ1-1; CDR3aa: CAWSPPGTGSRPFF; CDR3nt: TGTGCCTGGTCTCCCCCCGGGACAGGGTCCCGGCCGTTCTTT
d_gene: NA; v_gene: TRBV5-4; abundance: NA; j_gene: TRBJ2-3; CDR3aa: CASSLAITSTDTQYF; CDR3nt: TGTGCCAGCAGCTTGGCAATTACTAGCACAGATACGCAGTATTTT
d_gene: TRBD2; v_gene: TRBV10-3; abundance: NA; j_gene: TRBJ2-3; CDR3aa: CAIRTGTSGSSF; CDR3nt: TGTGCCATCAGAACCGGGACTAGCGGGAGTAGCTTT
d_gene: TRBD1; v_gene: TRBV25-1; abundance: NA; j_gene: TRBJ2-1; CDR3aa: CASSELQGLSSYNEQFF; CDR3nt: TGTGCCAGCAGTGAGCTACAGGGGCTTAGCTCCTACAATGAGCAGTTCTTC
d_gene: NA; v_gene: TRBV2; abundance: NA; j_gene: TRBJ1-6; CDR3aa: CASSEDSSYNSPLHF; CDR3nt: TGTGCCAGCAGTGAGGACAGCTCCTATAATTCACCCCTCCACTTT
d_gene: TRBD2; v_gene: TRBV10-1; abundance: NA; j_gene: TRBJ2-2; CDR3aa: CASSASGRANTGELFF; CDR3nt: TGCGCCAGCAGTGCAAGCGGGAGGGCAAACACCGGGGAGCTGTTTTTT
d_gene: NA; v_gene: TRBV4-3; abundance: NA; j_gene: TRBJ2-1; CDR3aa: CASSQDPTRAAANEQFF; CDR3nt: TGCGCCAGCAGCCAAGATCCCACCAGGGCCGCGGCGAATGAGCAGTTCTTC
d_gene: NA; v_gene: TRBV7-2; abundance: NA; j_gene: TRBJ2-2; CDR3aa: CASSLVGLNTGELFF; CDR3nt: TGTGCCAGCAGCTTAGTGGGACTTAACACCGGGGAGCTGTTTTTT
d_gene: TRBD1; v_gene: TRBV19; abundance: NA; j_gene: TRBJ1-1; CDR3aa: CASSPAQGVQTEAFF; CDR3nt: TGTGCCAGTAGCCCCGCCCAGGGGGTCCAGACTGAAGCTTTCTTT
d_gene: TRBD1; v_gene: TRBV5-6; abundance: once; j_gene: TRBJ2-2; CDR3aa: CASSLPGQGVNTGELFF; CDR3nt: TGTGCCAGCAGCTTACCCGGACAGGGGGTGAACACCGGGGAGCTGTTTTTT
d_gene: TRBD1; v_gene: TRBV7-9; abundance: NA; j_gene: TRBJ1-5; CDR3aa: CASSPGTGFENQPQHF; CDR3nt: TGTGCCAGCAGCCCCGGGACAGGCTTCGAAAATCAGCCCCAGCATTTT
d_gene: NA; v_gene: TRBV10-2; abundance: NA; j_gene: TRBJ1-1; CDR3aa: CASSESSGEAFF; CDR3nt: TGCGCCAGCAGTGAGTCATCAGGAGAAGCTTTCTTT
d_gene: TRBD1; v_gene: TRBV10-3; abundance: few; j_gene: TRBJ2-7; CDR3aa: CANGQALYEQYF; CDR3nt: TGTGCCAACGGACAGGCTCTCTACGAGCAGTACTTC
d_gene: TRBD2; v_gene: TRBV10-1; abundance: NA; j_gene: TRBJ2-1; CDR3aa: CASKASGQGEQFF; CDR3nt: TGCGCCAGCAAGGCTAGCGGGCAAGGTGAGCAGTTCTTC
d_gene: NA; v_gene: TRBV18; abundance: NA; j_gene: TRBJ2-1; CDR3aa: CASSSDGGAGEQFF; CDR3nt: TGTGCCAGCTCATCAGACGGGGGAGCAGGTGAGCAGTTCTTC
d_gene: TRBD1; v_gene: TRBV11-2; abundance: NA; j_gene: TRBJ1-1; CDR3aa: CASSWAGTGGWRNTEAFF; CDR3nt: TGTGCCAGCAGCTGGGCCGGCACAGGGGGCTGGAGGAACACTGAAGCTTTCTTT
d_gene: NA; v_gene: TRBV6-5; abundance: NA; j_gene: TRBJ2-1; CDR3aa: CASSLLLVRSYNEQFF; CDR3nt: TGTGCCAGCAGTTTATTACTAGTTCGCTCCTACAATGAGCAGTTCTTC
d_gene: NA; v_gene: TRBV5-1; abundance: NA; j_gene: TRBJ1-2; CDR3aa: CASSPTTGTYGYTF; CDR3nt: TGCGCCAGCAGCCCGACGACAGGAACCTATGGCTACACCTTC
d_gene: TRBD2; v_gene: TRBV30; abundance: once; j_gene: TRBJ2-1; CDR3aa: CAWSPLRREGLNEQFF; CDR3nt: TGTGCCTGGAGTCCCCTCCGGCGGGAGGGCCTGAATGAGCAGTTCTTC
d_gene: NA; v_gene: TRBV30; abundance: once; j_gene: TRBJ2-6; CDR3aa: CAWRPPGIGANVLTF; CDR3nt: TGTGCCTGGAGGCCCCCGGGTATTGGGGCCAACGTCCTGACTTTC
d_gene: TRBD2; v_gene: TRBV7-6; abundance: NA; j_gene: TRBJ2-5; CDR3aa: CASSFTLAGNQETQYF; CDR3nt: TGTGCCAGCAGCTTCACACTAGCGGGCAACCAAGAGACCCAGTACTTC
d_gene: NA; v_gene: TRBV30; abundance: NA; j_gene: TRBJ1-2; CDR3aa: CAWIVGDSGYTF; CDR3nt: TGTGCCTGGATAGTCGGTGATTCTGGCTACACCTTC
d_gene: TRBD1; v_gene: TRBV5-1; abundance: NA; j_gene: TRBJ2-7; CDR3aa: CASSLFTPTGTGEKQYF; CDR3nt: TGCGCCAGCAGCTTATTCACGCCGACCGGGACAGGGGAAAAGCAGTACTTC
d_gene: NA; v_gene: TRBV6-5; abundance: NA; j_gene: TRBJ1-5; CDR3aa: CASSYSQGNQPQHF; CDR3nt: TGTGCCAGCAGTTACTCGCAGGGCAATCAGCCCCAGCATTTT
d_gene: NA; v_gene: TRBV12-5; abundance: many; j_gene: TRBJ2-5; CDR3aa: CASGLVGGLETQYF; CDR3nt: TGTGCTAGTGGTTTGGTTGGGGGCCTGGAGACCCAGTACTTC
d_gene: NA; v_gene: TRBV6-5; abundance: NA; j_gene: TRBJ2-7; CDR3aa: CASSSLSYEQYF; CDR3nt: TGTGCCAGCAGTTCTCTCTCCTACGAGCAGTACTTC
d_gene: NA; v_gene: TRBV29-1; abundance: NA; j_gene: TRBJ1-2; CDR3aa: CSVSAGTDYGYTF; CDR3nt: TGCAGCGTTTCGGCAGGGACTGACTATGGCTACACCTTC
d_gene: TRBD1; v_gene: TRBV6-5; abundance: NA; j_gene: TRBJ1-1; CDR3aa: CASSYSLGQGSEAFF; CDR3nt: TGTGCCAGCAGTTACTCACTTGGACAGGGCTCTGAAGCTTTCTTT
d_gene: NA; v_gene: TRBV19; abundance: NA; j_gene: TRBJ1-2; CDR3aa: CASSIVSSARGYTF; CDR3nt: TGTGCCAGTAGTATTGTGAGCTCAGCTAGGGGCTACACCTTC
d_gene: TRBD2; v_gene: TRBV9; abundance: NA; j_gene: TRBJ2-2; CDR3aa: CASSAGTSSAGELFF; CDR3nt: TGTGCCAGCAGCGCCGGGACTAGCAGCGCCGGGGAGCTGTTTTTT
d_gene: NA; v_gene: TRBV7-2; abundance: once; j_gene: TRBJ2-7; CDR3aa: CASSLGWQGIYEQYF; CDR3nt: TGTGCCAGCAGCTTAGGATGGCAGGGAATCTACGAGCAGTACTTC
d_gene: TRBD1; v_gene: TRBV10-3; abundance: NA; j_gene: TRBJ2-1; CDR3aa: CAISGQGDEQFF; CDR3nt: TGTGCCATCAGTGGACAGGGGGATGAGCAGTTCTTC
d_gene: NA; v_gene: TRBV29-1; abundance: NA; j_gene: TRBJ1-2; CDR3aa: CSVGKLRDTSSRGYTF; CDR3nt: TGCAGCGTGGGAAAGCTCCGGGACACAAGCTCTCGTGGCTACACCTTC
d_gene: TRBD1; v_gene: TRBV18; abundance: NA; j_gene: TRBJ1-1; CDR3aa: CASSQNLPGQLNTEAFF; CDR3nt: TGTGCCAGCTCACAAAACCTCCCGGGACAGCTGAACACTGAAGCTTTCTTT
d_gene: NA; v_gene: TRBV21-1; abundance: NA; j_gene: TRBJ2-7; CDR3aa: CASSKGGWREQYF; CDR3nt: TGTGCCAGCAGCAAAGGTGGTTGGCGGGAGCAGTACTTC
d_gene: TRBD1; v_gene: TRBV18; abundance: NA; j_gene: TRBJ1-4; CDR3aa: CASSPYAGTGGEKLFF; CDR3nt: TGTGCCAGCTCACCATACGCCGGGACAGGGGGAGAAAAACTGTTTTTT
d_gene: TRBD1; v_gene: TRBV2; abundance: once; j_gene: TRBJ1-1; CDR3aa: CASKINAGGGAEAFF; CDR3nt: TGTGCCAGCAAGATAAATGCAGGGGGCGGTGCTGAAGCTTTCTTT
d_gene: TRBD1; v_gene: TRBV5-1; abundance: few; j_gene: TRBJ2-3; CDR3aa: CASSFDRVGADTQYF; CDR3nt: TGCGCCAGCAGCTTCGACAGGGTTGGTGCAGATACGCAGTATTTT
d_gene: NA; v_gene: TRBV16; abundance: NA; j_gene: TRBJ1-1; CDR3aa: CASSQFQGTEAFF; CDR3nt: TGTGCCAGCAGCCAATTCCAGGGAACTGAAGCTTTCTTT
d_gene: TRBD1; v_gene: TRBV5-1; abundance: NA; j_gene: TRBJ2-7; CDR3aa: CASSSGTGWLNEQYF; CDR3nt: TGCGCCAGCAGCTCCGGGACAGGCTGGTTGAACGAGCAGTACTTC
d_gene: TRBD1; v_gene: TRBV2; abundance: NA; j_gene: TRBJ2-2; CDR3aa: CASNTGEGGELFF; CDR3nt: TGTGCCAGCAATACAGGGGAAGGCGGGGAGCTGTTTTTT